This T cell receptor beta chain was observed in a study of blood T cells in healthy people across ages. Healthy individuals of Caucasian origin from Russia, aged roughly 6 to 90, served as donors. A second PCR, run for roughly 6 to 11 cycles, used a sample-barcoded 5' primer plus a J-beta primer mix. A tag from a template-switch adaptor with 12 random nucleotides marked each cDNA molecule. One entry per CDR3 protein, called by TCRdb with MiXCR from the 5' RACE reads. The sample records about 780,000 distinct CDR3 sequences, about half being singletons. This CDR3 is 13 amino acids long. From germline, CDR1 is MNHEY and CDR2 SMNVEV (reference sequence). V gave up 6 bases and J gave up 8 bases; unmatched junction bases: 9.

Sequences were obtained from blood. V gene TRBV27 combines with J gene TRBJ2-5; TRBD1 matches 7 bases. This sequence was found in a man older than 75 in good health. The CDR3 region has the DNA TGTGCCAGCAGGGCCCCCAGGGGGTCAACCCAGTACTTC. Amino acid sequence: CASRAPRGSTQYF.